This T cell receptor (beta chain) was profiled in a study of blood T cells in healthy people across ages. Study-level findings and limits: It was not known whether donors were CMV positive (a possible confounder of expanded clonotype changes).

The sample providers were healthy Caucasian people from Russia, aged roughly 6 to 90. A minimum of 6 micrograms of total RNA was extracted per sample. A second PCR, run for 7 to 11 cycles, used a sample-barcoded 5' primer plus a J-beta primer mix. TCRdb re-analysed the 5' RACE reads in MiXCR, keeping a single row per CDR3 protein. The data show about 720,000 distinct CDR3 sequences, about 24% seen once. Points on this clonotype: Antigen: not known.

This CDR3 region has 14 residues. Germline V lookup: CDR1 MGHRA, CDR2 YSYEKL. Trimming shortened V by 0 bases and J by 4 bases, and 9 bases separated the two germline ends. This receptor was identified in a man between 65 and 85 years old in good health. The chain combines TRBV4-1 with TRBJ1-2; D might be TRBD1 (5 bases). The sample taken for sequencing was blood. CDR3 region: CASSQEDTTYGYTF. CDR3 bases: TGCGCCAGCAGCCAAGAGGACACGACCTATGGCTACACCTTC.